This T cell receptor beta chain was captured by sequencing in a study of shared clonotypes between healthy human individuals. Turning to the study itself: Per donor, CD8 memory used one plate, CD8 naive used two, CD4 memory used three and CD4 naive used three.

Each sorted subset replicate got 200 ng genomic DNA, roughly 27,000 genomes. This table comes from immunoSEQ multiplex PCR, and its TCRdb copy is limited to in-frame clones, with some not included. The table lists more than 2,000,000 clones, around nine tenths of them singletons. The study enrolled healthy HIV-negative adults without recent acute infections or vaccinations as donors. The CD4+ fraction was divided into a CD45RA+ naive subset and a CD45RA-negative memory subset. This receptor was obtained from a man between 18 and 35 years old in good health. The sample consisted of naive CD4+ T cells sorted from blood. As to subset: CD45RA+ positively selected.

In DNA form, the CDR3 reads TGTGCCAGCAGTGAGACGGACGGCCGTATCCTCAATCAGCCCCAGCATTTT. Its protein is CASSETDGRILNQPQHF. The chain joins TRBV2 to TRBJ1-5; D remains unclear. Trimming left V 3 bases short and J 3 bases short, with 18 bases between. The CDR3 sequence is 17 residues long. The germline V gene has CDR1 SNHLY and CDR2 FYNNEI.